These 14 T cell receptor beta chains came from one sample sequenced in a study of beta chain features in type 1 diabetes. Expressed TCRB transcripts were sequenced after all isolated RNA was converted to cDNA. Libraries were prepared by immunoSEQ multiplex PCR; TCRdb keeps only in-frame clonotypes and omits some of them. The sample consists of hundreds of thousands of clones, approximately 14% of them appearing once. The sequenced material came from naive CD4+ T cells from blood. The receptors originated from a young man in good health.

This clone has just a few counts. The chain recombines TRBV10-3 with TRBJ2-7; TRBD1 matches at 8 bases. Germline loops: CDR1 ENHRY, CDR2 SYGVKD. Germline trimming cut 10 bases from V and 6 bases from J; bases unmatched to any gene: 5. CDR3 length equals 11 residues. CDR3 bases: TGTGCCACAGAGGACAGGGCCGAGCAGTACTTC. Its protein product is CATEDRAEQYF.

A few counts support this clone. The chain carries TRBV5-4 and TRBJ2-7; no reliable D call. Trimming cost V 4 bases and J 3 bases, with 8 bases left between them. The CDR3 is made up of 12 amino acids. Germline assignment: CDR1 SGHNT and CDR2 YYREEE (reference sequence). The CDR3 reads CASSPWGYEQYF. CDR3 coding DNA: TGTGCCAGCAGCCCGTGGGGCTACGAGCAGTACTTC.

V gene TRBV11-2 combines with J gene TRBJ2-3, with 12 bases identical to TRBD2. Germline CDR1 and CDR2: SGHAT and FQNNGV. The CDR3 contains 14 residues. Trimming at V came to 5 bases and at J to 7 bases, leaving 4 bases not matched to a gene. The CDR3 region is CASSASGGAHTQYF. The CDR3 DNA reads TGTGCCAGCAGCGCTAGCGGGGGGGCGCATACGCAGTATTTT. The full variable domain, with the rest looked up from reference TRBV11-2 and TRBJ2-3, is EAGVAQSPRYKIIEKRQSVAFWCNPISGHATLYWYQQILGQGPKLLIQFQNNGVVDDSQLPKDRFSAERLKGVDSTLKIQPAKLEDSAVYLCASSASGGAHTQYFGPGTRLTVL.

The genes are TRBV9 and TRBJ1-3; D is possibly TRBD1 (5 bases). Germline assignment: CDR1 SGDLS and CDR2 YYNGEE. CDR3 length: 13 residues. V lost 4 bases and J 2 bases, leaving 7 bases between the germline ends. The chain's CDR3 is CASSMTAGNTIYF. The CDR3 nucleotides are TGTGCCAGCAGCATGACAGCTGGAAACACCATATATTTT. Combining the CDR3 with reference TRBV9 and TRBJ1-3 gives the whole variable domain DSGVTQTPKHLITATGQRVTLRCSPRSGDLSVYWYQQSLDQGLQFLIQYYNGEERAKGNILERFSAQQFPDLHSELNLSSLELGDSALYFCASSMTAGNTIYFGEGSWLTVV.

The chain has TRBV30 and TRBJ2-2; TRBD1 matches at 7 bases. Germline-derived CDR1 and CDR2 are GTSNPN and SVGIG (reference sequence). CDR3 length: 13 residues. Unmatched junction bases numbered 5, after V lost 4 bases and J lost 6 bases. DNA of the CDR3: TGTGCCTGGAATCGAGGGGGCCCCGGGGAGCTGTTTTTT. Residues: CAWNRGGPGELFF.

CDR3 coding DNA: TGTGCCAGCAGCGCCGGACTGGTAGATACGCAGTATTTT. This translates into CASSAGLVDTQYF. The chain uses TRBV9 and TRBJ2-3, with TRBD2 as a possible D gene (5 bases). Trimming stripped 3 bases from V and 5 bases from J, with 10 bases between. The CDR3 runs to 13 residues. Germline V lookup: CDR1 SGDLS, CDR2 YYNGEE.

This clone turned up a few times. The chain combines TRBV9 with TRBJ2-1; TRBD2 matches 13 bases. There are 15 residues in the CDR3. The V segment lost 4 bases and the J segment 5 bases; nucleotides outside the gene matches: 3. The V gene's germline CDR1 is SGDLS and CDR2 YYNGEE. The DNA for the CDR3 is TGTGCCAGCAGCCAGGGACTAGCGGGGAACAATGAGCAGTTCTTC. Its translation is CASSQGLAGNNEQFF. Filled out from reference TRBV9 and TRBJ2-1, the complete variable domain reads DSGVTQTPKHLITATGQRVTLRCSPRSGDLSVYWYQQSLDQGLQFLIQYYNGEERAKGNILERFSAQQFPDLHSELNLSSLELGDSALYFCASSQGLAGNNEQFFGPGTRLTVL.

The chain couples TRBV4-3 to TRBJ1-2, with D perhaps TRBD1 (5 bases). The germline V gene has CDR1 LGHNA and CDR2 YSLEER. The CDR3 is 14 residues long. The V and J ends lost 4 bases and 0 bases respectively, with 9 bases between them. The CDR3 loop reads CASSRGRSNYGYTF. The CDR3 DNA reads TGCGCCAGCAGCCGGGGACGGTCTAACTATGGCTACACCTTC.

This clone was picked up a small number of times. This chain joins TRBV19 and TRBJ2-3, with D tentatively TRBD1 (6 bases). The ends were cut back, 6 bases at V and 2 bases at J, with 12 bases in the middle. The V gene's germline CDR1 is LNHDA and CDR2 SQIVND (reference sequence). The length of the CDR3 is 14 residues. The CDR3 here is CASRKTGTTDTQYF. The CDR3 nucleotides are TGTGCCAGTAGAAAAACAGGGACCACAGATACGCAGTATTTT.

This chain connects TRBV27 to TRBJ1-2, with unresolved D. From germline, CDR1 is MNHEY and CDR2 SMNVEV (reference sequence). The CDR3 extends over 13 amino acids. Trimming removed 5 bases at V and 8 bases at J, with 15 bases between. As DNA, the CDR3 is TGTGCCAGCAGTCCCTCGGGATCTCGAGGCTACACCTTC. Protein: CASSPSGSRGYTF.

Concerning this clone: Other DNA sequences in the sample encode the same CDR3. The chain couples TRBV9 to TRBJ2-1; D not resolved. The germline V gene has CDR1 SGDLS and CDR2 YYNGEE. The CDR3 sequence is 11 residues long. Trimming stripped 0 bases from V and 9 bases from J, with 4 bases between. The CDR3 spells CASSVVGEQFF. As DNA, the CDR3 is TGTGCCAGCAGCGTAGTCGGTGAGCAGTTCTTC. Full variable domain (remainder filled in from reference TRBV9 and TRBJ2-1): DSGVTQTPKHLITATGQRVTLRCSPRSGDLSVYWYQQSLDQGLQFLIQYYNGEERAKGNILERFSAQQFPDLHSELNLSSLELGDSALYFCASSVVGEQFFGPGTRLTVL.

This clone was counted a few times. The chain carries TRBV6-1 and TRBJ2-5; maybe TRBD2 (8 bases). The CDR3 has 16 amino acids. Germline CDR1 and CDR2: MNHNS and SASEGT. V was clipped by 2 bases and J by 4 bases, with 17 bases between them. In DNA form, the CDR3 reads TGTGCCAGCAGTGAAAGCCCGGGAGGGGGCACAGAGACCCAGTACTTC. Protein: CASSESPGGGTETQYF.

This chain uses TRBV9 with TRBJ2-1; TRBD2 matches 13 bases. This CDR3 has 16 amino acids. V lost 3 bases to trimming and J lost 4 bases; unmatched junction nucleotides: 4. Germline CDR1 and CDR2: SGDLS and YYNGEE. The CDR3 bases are TGTGCCAGCAGCGCCTGGACTAGCGGGGGTTACAATGAGCAGTTCTTC. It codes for CASSAWTSGGYNEQFF.

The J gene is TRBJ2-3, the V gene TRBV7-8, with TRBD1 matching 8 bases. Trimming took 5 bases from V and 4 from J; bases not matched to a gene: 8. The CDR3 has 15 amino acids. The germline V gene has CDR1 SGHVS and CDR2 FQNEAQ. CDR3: CASSPRTGRPDTQYF. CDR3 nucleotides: TGTGCCAGCAGCCCCCGGACAGGGAGGCCAGATACGCAGTATTTT.